This T cell receptor beta chain originates from a study of T cell responses to AZD1222 COVID-19 vaccine. Germline V gene sequence: CDR1 MNHNS, CDR2 SASEGT. V gave up 2 bases and J gave up 3 bases, with 5 bases separating them. The CDR3 extends over 13 amino acids. General study results and limits: The breadth and depth of Spike-specific TCRs increased once two AZD1222 doses had been given. Clonal diversity was possibly underestimated, and the donors were mostly white British, with more females.

Comment on this clone: The antigen remains undetermined.

Sequencing was performed with immunoSEQ multiplex PCR; in TCRdb, only in-frame clones are kept and a portion is missing. The data hold about 68,000 clones, with around nine tenths observed a single time. This specimen consisted of peripheral blood, obtained on day 0 of AZD1222 vaccination. This chain joins TRBV6-1 and TRBJ1-3, with unresolved D. The clonotype comes from an adult in good health. CDR3 amino acids: CASSERSGNTIYF. The CDR3 DNA is TGTGCCAGCAGTGAAAGAAGTGGAAACACCATATATTTT.